This T cell receptor beta chain was profiled in a study of blood T cell repertoires in COVID-19. The data were produced by immunoSEQ multiplex PCR, yet TCRdb's version contains in-frame clones alone and is incomplete. Altogether around 430,000 clones are present, about 83% being singletons, with the ten largest covering 10%. Two negative PCRs, clearance, or symptom resolution had been documented for recovered Cohort 3 donors. Germline CDR1 reads SEHNR; CDR2 reads FQNEAQ (reference sequence). The CDR3 runs 15 residues. Deletions cut 2 bases from V and 2 bases from J, with 10 bases between. This receptor was taken from a woman aged 45-65 years who had recovered from COVID-19. The chain links TRBV7-9 to TRBJ1-3, with D hard to call. Sequencing was performed on PBMCs or T cells enriched from blood (not recorded which). The chain's CDR3 is CASSLLSSPGNTIYF. CDR3 DNA sequence: TGTGCCAGCAGCTTATTGTCATCCCCTGGAAACACCATATATTTT.